This is a list of T cell receptor beta chains from one sample in a study of T cell responses to AZD1222 COVID-19 vaccine. The repertoire was sequenced with immunoSEQ multiplex PCR; TCRdb's copy has only in-frame clones and lacks some. Among roughly 120,000 clones listed, 80% to 90% were seen once. The sample consisted of peripheral blood, taken 28 days after the second AZD1222 dose. The receptors derive from an adult who received the AZD1222 COVID-19 vaccine. Each CDR3 is given with its conserved first and last residue. The D gene is left open where the match is weak. Only part of the rows carry a size: once, few, many, or a class if the clone is expanded.

D,size,V,J,length,DNA,CDR3
NA,NA,TRBV5-1,TRBJ2-3,16,TGCGCCAGCAGCTTGGGCCAGTCCACATCGACAGATACGCAGTATTTT,CASSLGQSTSTDTQYF
TRBD1,once,TRBV27,TRBJ1-6,16,TGTGCCAGCAGGATCCGGACAGGGAACTATAATTCACCCCTCCACTTT,CASRIRTGNYNSPLHF
NA,NA,TRBV29-1,TRBJ2-2,14,TGCAGCGTTGTAAGGACTACCGGCACCGGGGAGCTGTTTTTT,CSVVRTTGTGELFF
TRBD1,NA,TRBV28,TRBJ1-5,16,TGTGCCAGCAGTACCGCAGGGGGCAGAGACAATCAGCCCCAGCATTTT,CASSTAGGRDNQPQHF
NA,NA,TRBV19,TRBJ1-1,16,TGTGCCAGTAGTAGCCTGGGGGGGGGATATGGTACTGAAGCTTTCTTT,CASSSLGGGYGTEAFF
NA,NA,TRBV11-2,TRBJ1-6,15,TGTGCCAGCAGCTTAGCCCTGGGATTGAATTCACCCCTCCACTTT,CASSLALGLNSPLHF
NA,NA,TRBV7-2,TRBJ1-5,12,TGTGCCAGCAGTAACACAGATCAGCCCCAGCATTTT,CASSNTDQPQHF
TRBD1,NA,TRBV18,TRBJ1-5,14,TGTGCCAGCTCGTCGGACAGGGGCAATCAGCCCCAGCATTTT,CASSSDRGNQPQHF
NA,once,TRBV6-5,TRBJ2-7,14,TGTGCCAGCATTGGGACGGGTAGCTCCTACGAGCAGTACTTC,CASIGTGSSYEQYF
NA,NA,TRBV3-1/TRBV3-2,TRBJ1-1,12,TGTGCCAGCAGCCACGTGCCAGATGAAGCTTTCTTT,CASSHVPDEAFF
TRBD1,few,TRBV5-1,TRBJ1-1,16,TGCGCCAGCAGCTCCGGACAGGGAAATAGGGGCACTGAAGCTTTCTTT,CASSSGQGNRGTEAFF
NA,NA,TRBV6-6,TRBJ1-1,15,TGTGCCAGCAGTCACGGGGGGACCTTAAACACTGAAGCTTTCTTT,CASSHGGTLNTEAFF
TRBD1,NA,TRBV19,TRBJ1-1,14,TGTGCCAGTAGTATAGATGGACAGGGGACTGAAGCTTTCTTT,CASSIDGQGTEAFF
NA,NA,TRBV18,TRBJ1-5,16,TGTGCCAGCTCACCGAAACATCGGGGACTGAATCAGCCCCAGCATTTT,CASSPKHRGLNQPQHF
NA,NA,TRBV12-3/TRBV12-4,TRBJ1-1,11,TGTGCCAGCAGTTATCCAGGGGAAGCTTTCTTT,CASSYPGEAFF
NA,NA,TRBV15,TRBJ2-1,15,TGTGCCACCAGCAGGGACGCTAGCGCATACAATGAGCAGTTCTTC,CATSRDASAYNEQFF
NA,NA,TRBV9,TRBJ1-5,14,TGTGCCAGCAGCGCGGACAGCCCCAATCAGCCCCAGCATTTT,CASSADSPNQPQHF
NA,NA,TRBV5-4,TRBJ1-1,12,TGTGCCAGCAGGCTTTATGGGACTGAAGCTTTCTTT,CASRLYGTEAFF
TRBD1,NA,TRBV24-1,TRBJ2-1,17,TGTGCCACCAGTGATCAGACAGGGGAGGTCCCCTACAATGAGCAGTTCTTC,CATSDQTGEVPYNEQFF
NA,NA,TRBV9,TRBJ1-3,15,TGTGCCAGCAGCGCCGGGACTAATAACGGAAACACCATATATTTT,CASSAGTNNGNTIYF
NA,NA,TRBV29-1,TRBJ2-7,12,TGCAGCGGGGGCGTGGGTTCCTACGAGCAGTACTTC,CSGGVGSYEQYF
TRBD1,NA,TRBV5-4,TRBJ2-7,15,TGTGCCAGCAGCTACGGACAGGGGGGAAGCTACGAGCAGTACTTC,CASSYGQGGSYEQYF
NA,NA,TRBV27,TRBJ1-2,14,TGTGCCAGCAGTTTAGAGGTGGGGGGAGGTGGCTACACCTTC,CASSLEVGGGGYTF
TRBD1,NA,TRBV4-1,TRBJ2-7,16,TGCGCCAGCAGCCAATCGCCGACAGGGGGAGACTACGAGCAGTACTTC,CASSQSPTGGDYEQYF
TRBD1,NA,TRBV18,TRBJ1-2,13,TGTGCCAGCTCACCAAGACAGGGTGACGGCTACACCTTC,CASSPRQGDGYTF
TRBD2,NA,TRBV20-1,TRBJ2-5,14,TGCAGTGCTGGTGCTAGCGGGAGGGCAGAGACCCAGTACTTC,CSAGASGRAETQYF
NA,NA,TRBV20-1,TRBJ2-5,11,TGCAGTGCTAAGAGGGTGGAGACCCAGTACTTC,CSAKRVETQYF
TRBD1,NA,TRBV2,TRBJ2-1,13,TGTGCCGGGGACAGGGGGCAGTACAATGAGCAGTTCTTC,CAGDRGQYNEQFF
TRBD1,NA,TRBV3-1/TRBV3-2,TRBJ1-2,14,TGTGCCAGCAGCCGATCAGGGGGACCGGACGGCTACACCTTC,CASSRSGGPDGYTF
NA,NA,TRBV7-9,TRBJ2-1,13,TGTGCCAGCAGCTTAATGGTCCGCACTGAGCAGTTCTTC,CASSLMVRTEQFF
NA,NA,TRBV18,TRBJ1-3,16,TGTGCCAGCTCACCAAATGGACGGCGCTCTGGAAACACCATATATTTT,CASSPNGRRSGNTIYF